Each of the 9 T cell receptor beta chains below was sequenced from the same sample in a study of Ad26.COV2.S vaccination and SARS-CoV-2 variants. Profiling relied on immunoSEQ multiplex PCR, and the TCRdb table lists in-frame clones only, not all of them. Of approximately 500,000 clones listed, 70% to 90% were seen once; the top ten hold 9.5% to 15%. Treatment denoted: some 19 received Ad26.COV2.S at low or high dose, single or two shots; roughly five received placebo; per-sample allocation not given. Sampling happened 63 days after the first vaccine or placebo injection. Sequenced here: peripheral blood, sampled in a trial of Ad26.COV2.S vaccine versus placebo. These receptors were taken from a person aged 18-60 years who received the Ad26.COV2.S COVID-19 vaccine or a placebo.

The CDR3 is CASTDRGRGGQYF. As DNA, the CDR3 is TGTGCCAGCACCGACAGGGGCAGGGGGGGGCAGTATTTT. The chain carries TRBV6-1 and TRBJ2-3, with a tentative D call TRBD1 (8 bases). V lost 7 bases, J lost 11 bases, and 19 bases lay in between. This CDR3 is 13 amino acids long. Per germline, CDR1 MNHNS and CDR2 SASEGT.

This clone appeared once. The chain recombines TRBV10-3 with TRBJ1-1, with 7 bases that match TRBD1. Germline V gene lookup returns CDR1 ENHRY and CDR2 SYGVKD. The CDR3 spans 15 residues. With 5 bases clipped from V and 1 base from J, the junction kept 7 bases outside the gene matches. The CDR3 sequence: CAISSGQAGNTEAFF. The CDR3 bases are TGTGCCATCAGTTCCGGACAGGCTGGGAACACTGAAGCTTTCTTT.

This clone was seen only a few times. This chain uses TRBV5-6 with TRBJ1-2; D gene ambiguous. V dropped 0 bases and J dropped 3 bases, with 9 bases sitting between them. From germline, CDR1 is SGHDT and CDR2 YYEEEE. The CDR3 totals 14 residues. The CDR3 DNA reads TGTGCCAGCAGCTTGGTTGGGGAGGACTATGGCTACACCTTC. It encodes CASSLVGEDYGYTF.

The rearrangement uses TRBV28 and TRBJ2-2; D possibly corresponds to TRBD2 (5 bases). This CDR3 contains 14 residues. CDR1 and CDR2 (germline): MDHEN, SYDVKM. The ends were cut back, 8 bases at V and 3 bases at J, with 13 bases in the middle. The CDR3 DNA follows: TGTGCCAGCCACCGAGGGCTGGACACCGGGGAGCTGTTTTTT. Translating it yields CASHRGLDTGELFF.

This clone showed up just once. The CDR3, as DNA: TGTGCCCGAACAGAGAACACTGAAGCTTTCTTT. Translation: CARTENTEAFF. J is TRBJ1-1 and V is TRBV30; no definite D call. Germline lookup yields CDR1 GTSNPN and CDR2 SVGIG (reference sequence). V dropped 8 bases and J dropped 1 base, with 8 bases sitting between them. The CDR3 runs to 11 residues.

The V call is TRBV28, the J call TRBJ2-1; no clear D gene. This CDR3 has 11 residues. V shed 6 bases and J shed 7 bases, with 7 bases lying between them. The V gene's germline CDR1 is MDHEN and CDR2 SYDVKM. CDR3 bases: TGTGCCAGCAGCACTCATAATGAGCAGTTCTTC. Protein sequence: CASSTHNEQFF.

The chain joins TRBV19 to TRBJ2-1, with 8 positions matching TRBD1. This CDR3 region has 16 residues. Germline V gives CDR1 LNHDA, CDR2 SQIVND (reference sequence). J lost 5 bases, V lost 6 bases, and 12 bases had no gene match. The CDR3 loop is CASRSLSGGRNNEQFF. The CDR3 DNA reads as TGTGCCAGTAGGAGTTTGTCAGGGGGCCGGAACAATGAGCAGTTCTTC.

This chain connects TRBV7-6 to TRBJ1-4, with 11 bases that match TRBD1. The junction had 6 bases not matched to a gene; V was cut back by 4 bases and J by 8 bases. Germline CDR1 is SGHVS and CDR2 is FNYEAQ. The CDR3 has 15 amino acids. The CDR3, as DNA: TGTGCCAGCAGCTCCGGACAGGGGGCGAGGGAAAAACTGTTTTTT. Translated: CASSSGQGAREKLFF.

This chain links TRBV5-6 with TRBJ2-1; D is uncertain. The germline V gene encodes CDR1 SGHDT and CDR2 YYEEEE. The V gene lost 1 base and the J gene lost 10 bases, with 12 bases spanning the gap. There are 13 residues in the CDR3. The CDR3 loop reads CASSLSAMPEQFF. The CDR3 DNA sequence: TGTGCCAGCAGCTTGTCGGCAATGCCCGAGCAGTTCTTC. Combining the CDR3 with reference TRBV5-6 and TRBJ2-1 gives the whole variable domain DAGVTQSPTHLIKTRGQQVTLRCSPKSGHDTVSWYQQALGQGPQFIFQYYEEEERQRGNFPDRFSGHQFPNYSSELNVNALLLGDSALYLCASSLSAMPEQFFGPGTRLTVL.